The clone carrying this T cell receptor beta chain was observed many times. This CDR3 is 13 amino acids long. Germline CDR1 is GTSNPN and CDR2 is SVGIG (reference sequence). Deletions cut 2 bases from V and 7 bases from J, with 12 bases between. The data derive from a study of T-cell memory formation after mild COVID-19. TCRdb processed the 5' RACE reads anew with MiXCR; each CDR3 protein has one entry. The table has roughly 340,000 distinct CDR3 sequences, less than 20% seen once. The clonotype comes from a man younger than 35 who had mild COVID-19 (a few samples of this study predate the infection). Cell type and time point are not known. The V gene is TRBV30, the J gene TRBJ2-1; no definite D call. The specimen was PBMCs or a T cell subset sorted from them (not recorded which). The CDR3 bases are TGTGCCTGGAGTTCAAGTAGTATAAATGAGCAGTTCTTC. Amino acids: CAWSSSSINEQFF.